The clone carrying this T cell receptor (beta chain) was detected ten times or more. The antigen remains unidentified. With 0 bases removed from V and 1 base from J, the gap between germline ends came to 7 bases. Per germline, CDR1 SEHNR and CDR2 FQNEAQ (reference sequence). The CDR3 consists of 15 residues. Patients sequenced had flow cytometry evidence of CD8+CD57+ cell expansion. Diagnosis of severe acquired aplastic anemia applied to all patients. Profiling of TCR beta VDJ combinations and CDR3 sequences used genomic DNA as template. TCRdb recomputed calls from the reads with MiXCR, one row per CDR3 protein. Among roughly 240,000 distinct CDR3 sequences listed, approximately 45% were seen once. This sample was taken from a study of CD8+CD57+ T cells in acquired aplastic anemia. Background on the study: Sorted CD4+ and CD8+ cells gave a mean 3.2 ug DNA, range roughly 0.2 to 27.4 ug. Study-wide points: Comparison of patients with controls identified roughly 27 shared CD8+ CDR3 sequences. A significant difference in CD8+ Simpson's diversity between patients and controls was not found.

What was sequenced was sorted CD4+, CD8+, or CD8+CD57+ T cells (not recorded which) from PBMCs. The clonotype was recovered from a human donor with aplastic anemia. The rearrangement joins TRBV7-9 to TRBJ2-1; TRBD2 might be the D (5 bases). The CDR3 spells CASSLAPGSYNEQFF. In DNA form, the CDR3 reads TGTGCCAGCAGCTTAGCGCCGGGGTCCTACAATGAGCAGTTCTTC.